The 14 T cell receptor beta chains presented below share a single source sample, sequenced in a study of blood T cell repertoires in COVID-19. Assay used: immunoSEQ multiplex PCR; TCRdb lists only in-frame clones, some missing. This sample has under 150,000 clones, with 81% found just once. The material sequenced was peripheral blood. These receptor sequences come from a woman aged 55 to 70 with active or convalescent COVID-19.

The table lists this clone with a count of one. The gene calls are TRBV2 and TRBJ2-1; 12 nucleotides agree with TRBD2. V was clipped by 6 bases and J by 3 bases; unmatched bases: 6. The germline V gene encodes CDR1 SNHLY and CDR2 FYNNEI. This CDR3 is built from 16 residues. The CDR3 is CASRSGLAGFYNEQFF. DNA of the CDR3: TGTGCCAGCAGAAGCGGACTAGCGGGGTTCTACAATGAGCAGTTCTTC. The whole variable domain, remainder taken from reference TRBV2 and TRBJ2-1, is EPEVTQTPSHQVTQMGQEVILRCVPISNHLYFYWYRQILGQKVEFLVSFYNNEISEKSEIFDDQFSVERPDGSNFTLKIRSTKLEDSAMYFCASRSGLAGFYNEQFFGPGTRLTVL.

This chain connects TRBV18 to TRBJ2-5; 7 nucleotides match TRBD2. V trimming: 6 bases; J trimming: 0 bases; junction bases outside the gene matches: 7. This CDR3 is 15 amino acids long. Per germline, CDR1 KGHSH and CDR2 LQKENI. The CDR3 spells CASSRLGGNQETQYF. The DNA of the CDR3 is TGTGCCAGCTCCCGACTCGGGGGGAACCAAGAGACCCAGTACTTC. The complete variable domain, with remaining parts taken from reference TRBV18 and TRBJ2-5, reads NAGVMQNPRHLVRRRGQEARLRCSPMKGHSHVYWYRQLPEEGLKFMVYLQKENIIDESGMPKERFSAEFPKEGPSILRIQQVVRGDSAAYFCASSRLGGNQETQYFGPGTRLLVL.

The chain uses TRBV11-2 and TRBJ2-2; unclear D gene. In germline, CDR1 is SGHAT, CDR2 FQNNGV. CDR3 length: 15 residues. V lost 0 bases to trimming and J lost 1 base, with 6 bases between them. DNA of the CDR3: TGTGCCAGCAGCTTAGATAGCTGGAACACCGGGGAGCTGTTTTTT. Translating gives CASSLDSWNTGELFF.

The chain recombines TRBV30 with TRBJ1-3; D call uncertain. Trimming shortened V by 1 base and J by 0 bases, and 10 bases separated the two germline ends. There are 15 residues in the CDR3. CDR1 GTSNPN and CDR2 SVGIG come from the germline V gene (reference sequence). CDR3 in DNA: TGTGCCTGGAGTGGCGGGTCTAACTCTGGAAACACCATATATTTT. Protein product: CAWSGGSNSGNTIYF.

The chain links TRBV28 to TRBJ1-2, with 9 bases aligning to TRBD1. This CDR3 is 13 amino acids long. The germline CDR1 and CDR2 sequences are MDHEN and SYDVKM. Trimming removed 5 bases from V and 2 bases from J; junction bases left unmatched: 0. The CDR3, as DNA: TGTGCCAGCAGTGGACAGGGGAACTATGGCTACACCTTC. Protein: CASSGQGNYGYTF.

This chain uses TRBV28 with TRBJ2-6; 7 bases fit TRBD1. The CDR3 totals 18 residues. Germline CDR1 reads MDHEN; CDR2 reads SYDVKM. The V segment lost 0 bases and the J segment 0 bases; nucleotides outside the gene matches: 5. CDR3 region: CASSLWGQQISGANVLTF. CDR3 coding DNA: TGTGCCAGCAGTTTATGGGGACAGCAGATCTCTGGGGCCAACGTCCTGACTTTC.

This clone was detected a few times. CDR3 nucleotide sequence: TGTGCCAGCAGCCCAGGTGAGACAGGGTCGCGGATAAGCAATCAGCCCCAGCATTTT. This encodes CASSPGETGSRISNQPQHF. The chain links TRBV4-2 to TRBJ1-5; TRBD1 matches at 7 bases. CDR3 length: 19 amino acids. J was trimmed by 1 base and V by 4 bases; bases with no gene match: 16. The V gene's germline CDR1 is LGHNA and CDR2 YNFKEQ.

The chain carries TRBV20-1 and TRBJ2-3; 10 positions agree with TRBD2. This CDR3 has 16 residues. V trimming: 3 bases; J trimming: 5 bases; junction bases outside the gene matches: 11. Germline assignment: CDR1 DFQATT and CDR2 SNEGSKA (reference sequence). The CDR3 sequence: CSASRQSGGAVDTQYF. The CDR3 DNA reads as TGCAGTGCTAGTCGTCAGAGCGGGGGGGCGGTAGATACGCAGTATTTT.

The chain uses TRBV13 and TRBJ1-2, with 7 nucleotides matching TRBD1. The trim removed 5 bases at V and 4 bases at J, leaving 10 bases unmatched. This CDR3 has 15 residues. Germline V gives CDR1 PRHDT, CDR2 FYEKMQ (reference sequence). The CDR3 DNA reads as TGTGCCAGCAGCCCAAACGACAGGGCTCTCTATGGCTACACCTTC. Translating gives CASSPNDRALYGYTF.

This clone was found once. The rearrangement uses TRBV6-4 and TRBJ2-1; tentative D call: TRBD2 (5 bases). The CDR3 sequence is 13 residues long. The V end was cut by 6 bases, the J end by 5 bases, with 11 bases between. The V gene's germline CDR1 is MRHNA and CDR2 SNTAGT. The CDR3 reads CASSRTGNNEQFF. CDR3 sequence (DNA): TGTGCCAGCAGCAGGACGGGAAACAATGAGCAGTTCTTC.

The chain employs TRBV15 and TRBJ2-7; D call uncertain. This CDR3 has 14 amino acids. V was cut by 0 bases and J by 3 bases, with 9 bases left in between. Germline CDR1 and CDR2: LNHNV and YYDKDF (reference sequence). CDR3 coding DNA: TGTGCCACCAGCAGAGATAAAGTCAGCTACGAGCAGTACGTC. Translated, it gives CATSRDKVSYEQYV.

The V and J genes are TRBV24-1 and TRBJ2-5; 9 bases fit TRBD2. The CDR3 consists of 15 residues. V gave up 5 bases and J gave up 3 bases; unmatched junction bases: 6. Germline V gives CDR1 KGHDR, CDR2 SFDVKD. CDR3 in amino acids: CATSVAGGTEETQYF. The CDR3 DNA sequence: TGTGCCACCAGTGTCGCGGGGGGGACAGAAGAGACCCAGTACTTC.

This rearrangement joins TRBV7-9 to TRBJ1-3; possible D gene TRBD1, 6 bases. This CDR3 spans 16 amino acids. The germline gives CDR1 SEHNR, CDR2 FQNEAQ (reference sequence). The V gene lost 5 bases and the J gene lost 2 bases, with 16 bases spanning the gap. The CDR3: CASSEQGFGAGNTIYF. The DNA of the CDR3 is TGTGCCAGCAGCGAACAGGGTTTTGGGGCTGGAAACACCATATATTTT.

The genes are TRBV7-9 and TRBJ1-5; TRBD1 is a possible D gene (6 bases). Trimming removed 1 base from V and 4 bases from J, with 17 bases in between. Germline loops: CDR1 SEHNR, CDR2 FQNEAQ (reference sequence). The length of the CDR3 is 17 residues. CDR3 coding DNA: TGTGCCAGCAGCTTAGAGGGGGTCGGGAGGTGGAATCAGCCCCAGCATTTT. Protein sequence: CASSLEGVGRWNQPQHF.